This T cell receptor beta chain stems from a study of OX40 agonist ivuxolimab in advanced cancers. In the study overall: Patients were under 90% male with ages roughly 23 to 79, mean approximately 55.

The V gene lost 1 base and the J gene lost 0 bases, with 11 bases spanning the gap. Germline CDR1 is SGHVS and CDR2 is FNYEAQ. This CDR3 contains 16 residues. Systemic immunosuppression or a history of autoimmune disease excluded patients. The method was immunoSEQ multiplex PCR; TCRdb's version includes in-frame clones alone and lacks a portion of them. The sample gives 58,000 or so clones, around 89% of which show up once; 11% is in the top ten. The receptor's source is an adult with an advanced solid tumor such as melanoma, head and neck, liver or kidney cancer. Sample: CD4+ or CD8+ T cells sorted from blood, taken in a trial of the OX40 agonist ivuxolimab. The rearrangement uses TRBV7-6 and TRBJ2-3; D perhaps matches TRBD2 (6 bases). CDR3 bases: TGTGCCAGCAGCTTAGGGGGGGACCCTAGCACAGATACGCAGTATTTT. Protein: CASSLGGDPSTDTQYF. Looking up the rest from reference TRBV7-6 and TRBJ2-3 gives the full variable domain: GAGVSQSPRYKVTKRGQDVALRCDPISGHVSLYWYRQALGQGPEFLTYFNYEAQQDKSGLPNDRFSAERPEGSISTLTIQRTEQRDSAMYRCASSLGGDPSTDTQYFGPGTRLTVL.